The sequence of this T cell receptor (beta chain) was determined in a study of shared clonotypes between healthy human individuals (dated by TCRdb to between 2020 and 2021). Regarding the study in general: The cohort comprised a couple of women and a few men aged 18 to 49 years. For each donor, CD4 naive and CD4 memory were each given three plates, CD8 naive was given two plates, and CD8 memory was given one plate. To estimate repertoire size and how much clonotypes are shared between individuals, the study performed deep sequencing of blood TCR repertoires from a few healthy adults. To increase sequencing depth and limit assay-specific biases, TCR repertoire library preparation and sequencing were carried out by different laboratories using diverse techniques. Leukapheresis yielded between about 0.9 and 10 billion PBMCs per donor.

A word on this clone: Its recognized antigen is unknown. Per-base qualities were not stored, and no clone one base away is much larger.

Here is what the overall study found, with its caveats: Because the study included only a small number of donors, the genetic and exposure-history diversity represented was limited. Pairwise subsampling indicated that sequencing depth was expected to affect the degree of clonotype sharing among donors. Estimated clonotype richness was generally larger for naive than for memory subsets. Rarefaction of sorted-subset datasets indicated incomplete sequencing despite the large sequencing depth. Across a handful of donors, around 5% of naive CD4, approximately 3.6% of naive CD8, 2% to 2.5% of memory CD4, and under 0.45% of memory CD8 clonotypes were shared. Clonotypes shared by all four sorted-subset donors showed higher generation probabilities than non-shared clonotypes. Sampling was restricted to blood, and TCR repertoires in tissues likely differ from the TCR repertoires found in blood.

The donors were healthy, HIV-negative adults with no recently reported acute infections or vaccinations. All donors were Caucasian adults living in Nashville, Tennessee, USA. Magnetic negative selection was used to enrich CD4+ T cells, after which naive cells were positively selected on CD45RA and the negative fraction became the memory subset. Blood was collected by leukapheresis, and PBMCs were isolated by Ficoll-Histopaque density gradient centrifugation and then cryopreserved in liquid nitrogen vapor phase. Analytical flow cytometry was used to check the purity and quantity of every magnetically sorted T cell population. Each sorted fraction had its genomic DNA isolated and then quantified by UV absorbance on a Nanodrop 2000c. Using the deep immunoSEQ assay, TCR CDR3 regions were amplified from genomic DNA by multiplex PCR. Extracted genomic DNA from each cell subset was distributed evenly across all wells of several immunoSEQ 96-well plates, and each plate was treated as a replicate. For sorted subsets, each replicate PCR was loaded with approximately 190 ng genomic DNA, equivalent to some 31,000 T cell genomes. Purified libraries were quantified with a Qubit 3.0 fluorometer, sized on a Bioanalyzer 2100, and re-quantified with the KAPA Library Quantification kit. Each immunoSEQ 96-well plate was sequenced on its own single-read 150-cycle Illumina NextSeq 550 flow cell. In the source study's methods: The immunoSEQ output contained only junctional sequences without quality scores, so filtering could not match that applied to full-length reads. To assign V/J genes and CDR3, sequences were annotated against IMGT germline references using PyIR, a Python wrapper for IgBLAST v1.9. Any read was removed if the V/J assignment was weak (E-value above 1e-6), the CDR3 was missing, or the read contained stop codons, out-of-frame junctions, or ambiguous translated residues. A V3J clonotype was defined by an identical inferred V gene, J gene, and CDR3 amino acid sequence. To compute the percentage overlap between repertoires, the number of shared unique clonotypes was divided by the size of the smaller repertoire. RTK rarefaction, the Chao1 estimator, and Recon v2.1 estimates of unobserved clonotypes were used to assess repertoire richness. For all TCRbeta clonotypes obtained by the gDNA method from a few donors, generation probabilities were computed with OLGA. TCRdb obtained this table from immuneACCESS and retained in-frame rearrangements with V and J assigned. These tables miss some clones; where compared with another copy, unresolved V genes account for less than half of the shortfall, and the remainder is unexplained. V, J and clone size reflect that table, while D and trimming were determined from the DNA. The sample table shows under 750,000 clones, and just under 75% are seen once. Approximately 1.7% of the sample is in the top ten clones.

The germline ends are 11 bases apart after V is trimmed by 2 bases and J by 5 bases. According to the germline V gene, CDR1 reads SGHVS and CDR2 reads FQNEAQ. Counted from cysteine to phenylalanine, this CDR3 has 14 amino acids. The CDR3 DNA has 42 bases and is translated from base 1. This clonotype was obtained from a woman in her 30s in good health. The sequence is built from TRBV7-8 and TRBJ2-3; the D gene assignment is ambiguous. The material sequenced was memory CD4+ T cells sorted from blood. This specimen's cell subset or site label, interpreted: CD45RA-negative fraction. Read as DNA, the sequence is TGTGCCAGCAGCTTACGACCTCCCCTAGATACGCAGTATTTT. This sequence encodes CASSLRPPLDTQYF.